This T cell receptor beta chain was obtained from a study of cytomegalovirus exposure and HLA in healthy donors. As for this clone: Its antigen is unknown.

The V and J ends lost 2 bases and 7 bases, in that order; junction bases with no gene match: 7. The CDR3 consists of 14 residues. Germline assignment: CDR1 MNHNS and CDR2 SASEGT. The PCR was carried out with 60 Vbeta primers and 13 Jbeta primers. The protocol was immunoSEQ multiplex PCR, while the TCRdb copy is restricted to in-frame clones and leaves out a portion. The sample comprises some 150,000 clones, about four fifths of which are singletons, and 4.9% rests with the top ten. Overall study findings and caveats: In an earlier analysis, most TCR beta V segments were productive about 87% or about 30% of the time. The CMV antigen specificity of three CMV-associated chains was confirmed through in vitro analysis. Fewer N-insertions than the roughly 630-donor mean were reportedly shown by an Asian-associated ancestry cluster in a later analysis.

The clonotype comes from a woman under 30 in good health and CMV-seropositive. The chain employs TRBV6-1 and TRBJ1-2; 7 bases map to TRBD1. The sequenced sample consisted of PBMCs. The CDR3 nucleotides are TGTGCCAGCAGTGAACCCGGGACAGCGGGTGGCTACACCTTC. This translates into CASSEPGTAGGYTF.